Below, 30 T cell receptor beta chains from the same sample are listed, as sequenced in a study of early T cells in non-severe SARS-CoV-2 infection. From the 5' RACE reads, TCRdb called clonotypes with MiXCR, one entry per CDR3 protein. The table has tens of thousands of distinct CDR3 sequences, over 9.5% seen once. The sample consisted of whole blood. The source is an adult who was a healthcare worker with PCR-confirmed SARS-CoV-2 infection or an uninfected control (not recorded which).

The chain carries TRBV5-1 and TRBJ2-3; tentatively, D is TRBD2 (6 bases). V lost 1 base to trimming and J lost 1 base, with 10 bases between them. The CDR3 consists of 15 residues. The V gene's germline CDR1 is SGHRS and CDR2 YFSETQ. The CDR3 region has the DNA TGCGCCAGCAGCTTGCGGGCTAGCGGCACAGATACGCAGTATTTT. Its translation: CASSLRASGTDTQYF.

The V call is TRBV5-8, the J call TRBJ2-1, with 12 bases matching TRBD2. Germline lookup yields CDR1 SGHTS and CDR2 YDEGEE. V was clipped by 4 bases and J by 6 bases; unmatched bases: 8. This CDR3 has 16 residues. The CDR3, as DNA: TGTGCCAGCAGCCGGACTAGCGGGATTGGGGGCAATGAGCAGTTCTTC. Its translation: CASSRTSGIGGNEQFF.

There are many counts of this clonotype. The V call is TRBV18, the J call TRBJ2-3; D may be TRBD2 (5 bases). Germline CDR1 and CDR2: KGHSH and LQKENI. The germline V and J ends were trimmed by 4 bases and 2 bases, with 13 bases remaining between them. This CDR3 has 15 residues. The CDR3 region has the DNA TGTGCCAGCTCACGGTTAGCGTCGAACACAGATACGCAGTATTTT. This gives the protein CASSRLASNTDTQYF.

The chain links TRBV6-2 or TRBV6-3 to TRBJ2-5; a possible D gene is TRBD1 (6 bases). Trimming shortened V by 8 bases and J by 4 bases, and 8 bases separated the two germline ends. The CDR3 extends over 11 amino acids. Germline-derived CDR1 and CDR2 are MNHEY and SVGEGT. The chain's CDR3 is CASLRGETQYF. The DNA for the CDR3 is TGTGCCAGCCTCAGGGGAGAGACCCAGTACTTC.

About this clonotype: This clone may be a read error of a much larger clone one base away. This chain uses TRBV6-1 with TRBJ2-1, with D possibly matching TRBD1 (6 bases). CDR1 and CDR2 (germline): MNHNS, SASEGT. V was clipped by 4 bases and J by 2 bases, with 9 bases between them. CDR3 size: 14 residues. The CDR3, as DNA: TGTGCCAGCAGTGGAACAGGGCCCTACAATGAGCAGTTCTTC. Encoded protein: CASSGTGPYNEQFF.

CDR3 region: CASTERLGGEKLFF. CDR3 nucleotides: TGTGCCAGCACCGAGAGGCTGGGAGGTGAAAAACTGTTTTTT. The V gene is TRBV6-2 or TRBV6-3, the J gene TRBJ1-4, with D hard to call. Germline-derived CDR1 and CDR2 are MNHEY and SVGEGT. The CDR3 consists of 14 residues. V was clipped by 7 bases and J by 7 bases, with 16 bases between them.

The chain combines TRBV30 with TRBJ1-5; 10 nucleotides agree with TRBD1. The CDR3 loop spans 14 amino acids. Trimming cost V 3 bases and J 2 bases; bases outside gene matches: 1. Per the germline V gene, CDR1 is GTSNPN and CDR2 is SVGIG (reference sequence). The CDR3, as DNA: TGTGCCTGGAGGACAGGGGGCCGCAATCAGCCCCAGCATTTT. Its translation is CAWRTGGRNQPQHF.

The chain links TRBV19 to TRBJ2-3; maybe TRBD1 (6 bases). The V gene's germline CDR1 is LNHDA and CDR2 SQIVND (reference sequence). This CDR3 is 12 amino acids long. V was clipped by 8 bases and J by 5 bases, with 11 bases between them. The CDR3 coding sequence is TGTGCCAGTGGCTGGGGGCAAGATACGCAGTATTTT. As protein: CASGWGQDTQYF.

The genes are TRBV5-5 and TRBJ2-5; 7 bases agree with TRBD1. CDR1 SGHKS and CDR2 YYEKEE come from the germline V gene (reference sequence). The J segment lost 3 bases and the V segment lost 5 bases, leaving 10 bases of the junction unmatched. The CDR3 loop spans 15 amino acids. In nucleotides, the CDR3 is TGTGCCAGCAGTCACCTCGACAGGGATAAAGAGACCCAGTACTTC. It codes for CASSHLDRDKETQYF.

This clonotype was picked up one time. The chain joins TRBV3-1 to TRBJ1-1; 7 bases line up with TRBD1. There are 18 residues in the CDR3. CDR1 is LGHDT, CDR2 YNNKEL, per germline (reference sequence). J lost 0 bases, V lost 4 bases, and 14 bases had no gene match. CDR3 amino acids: CASSPISTGNTLNTEAFF. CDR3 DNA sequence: TGTGCCAGCAGCCCCATCTCGACAGGGAACACTTTGAACACTGAAGCTTTCTTT.

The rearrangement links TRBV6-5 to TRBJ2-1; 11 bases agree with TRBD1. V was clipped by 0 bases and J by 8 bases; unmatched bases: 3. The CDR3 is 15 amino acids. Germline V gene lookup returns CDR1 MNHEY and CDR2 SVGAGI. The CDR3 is CASSYSGQGADEQFF. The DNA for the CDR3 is TGTGCCAGCAGTTACTCCGGACAGGGGGCAGATGAGCAGTTCTTC.

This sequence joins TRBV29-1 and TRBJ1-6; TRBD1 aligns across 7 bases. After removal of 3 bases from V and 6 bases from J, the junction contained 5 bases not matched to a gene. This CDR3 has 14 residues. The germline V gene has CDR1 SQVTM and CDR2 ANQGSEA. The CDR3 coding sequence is TGCAGCGTTGACCCGACAGGGAGTAATTCACCCCTCCACTTT. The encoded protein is CSVDPTGSNSPLHF. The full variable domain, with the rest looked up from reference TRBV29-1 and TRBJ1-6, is SAVISQKPSRDICQRGTSLTIQCQVDSQVTMMFWYRQQPGQSLTLIATANQGSEATYESGFVIDKFPISRPNLTFSTLTVSNMSPEDSSIYLCSVDPTGSNSPLHFGNGTRLTVT.

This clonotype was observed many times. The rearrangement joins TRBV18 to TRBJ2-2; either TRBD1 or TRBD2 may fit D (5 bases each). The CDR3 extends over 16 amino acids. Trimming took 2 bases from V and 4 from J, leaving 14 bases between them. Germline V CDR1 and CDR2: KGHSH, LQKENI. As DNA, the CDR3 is TGTGCCAGCTCACCATTCCAAGGGGACGGCACCGGGGAGCTGTTTTTT. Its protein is CASSPFQGDGTGELFF.

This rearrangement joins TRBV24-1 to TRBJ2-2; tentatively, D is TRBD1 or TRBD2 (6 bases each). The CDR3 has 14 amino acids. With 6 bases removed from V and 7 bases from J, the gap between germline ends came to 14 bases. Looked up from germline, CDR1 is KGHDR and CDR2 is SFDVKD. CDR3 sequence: CATSPPQGGGELFF. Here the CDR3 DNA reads TGTGCCACCAGTCCGCCACAGGGAGGCGGGGAGCTGTTTTTT.

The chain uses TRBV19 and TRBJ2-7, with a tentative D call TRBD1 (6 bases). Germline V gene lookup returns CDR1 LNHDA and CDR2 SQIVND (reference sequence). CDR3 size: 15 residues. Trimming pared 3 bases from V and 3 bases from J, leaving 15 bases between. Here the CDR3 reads CASSITSTGGYEQYF. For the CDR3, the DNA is TGTGCCAGTAGTATCACGTCGACAGGAGGCTACGAGCAGTACTTC.

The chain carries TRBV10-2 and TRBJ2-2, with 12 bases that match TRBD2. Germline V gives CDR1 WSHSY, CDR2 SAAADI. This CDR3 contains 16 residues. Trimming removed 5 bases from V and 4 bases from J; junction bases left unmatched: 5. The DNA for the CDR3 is TGCGCCAGCAGTCGCGGACTAGCGGGAACCACCGGGGAGCTGTTTTTT. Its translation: CASSRGLAGTTGELFF.

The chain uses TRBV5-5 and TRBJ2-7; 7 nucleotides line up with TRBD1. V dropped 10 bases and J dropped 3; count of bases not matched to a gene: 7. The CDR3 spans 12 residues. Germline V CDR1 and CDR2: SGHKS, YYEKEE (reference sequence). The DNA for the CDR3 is TGTGCCCCCCAGGACAGGCTCTACGAGCAGTACTTC. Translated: CAPQDRLYEQYF.

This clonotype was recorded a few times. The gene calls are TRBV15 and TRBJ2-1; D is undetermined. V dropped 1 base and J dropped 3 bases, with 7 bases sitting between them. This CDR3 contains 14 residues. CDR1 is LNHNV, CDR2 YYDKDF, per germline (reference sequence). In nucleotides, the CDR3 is TGTGCCACCAGCAGAGCCCACCACTACAATGAGCAGTTCTTC. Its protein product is CATSRAHHYNEQFF.

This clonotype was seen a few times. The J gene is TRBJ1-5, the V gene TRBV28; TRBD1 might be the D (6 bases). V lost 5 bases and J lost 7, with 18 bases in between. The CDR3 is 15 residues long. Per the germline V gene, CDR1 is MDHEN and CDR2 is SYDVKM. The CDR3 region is CASSAPGQTRQPQHF. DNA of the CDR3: TGTGCCAGCAGTGCCCCCGGACAGACCAGGCAGCCCCAGCATTTT.

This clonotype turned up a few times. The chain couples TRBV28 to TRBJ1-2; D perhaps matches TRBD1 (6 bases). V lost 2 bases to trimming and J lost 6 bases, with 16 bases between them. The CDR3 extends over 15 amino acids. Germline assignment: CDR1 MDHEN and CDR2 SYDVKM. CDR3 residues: CASSLPTGGGNGYTF. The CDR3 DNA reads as TGTGCCAGCAGTTTACCGACAGGTGGGGGGAATGGCTACACCTTC.

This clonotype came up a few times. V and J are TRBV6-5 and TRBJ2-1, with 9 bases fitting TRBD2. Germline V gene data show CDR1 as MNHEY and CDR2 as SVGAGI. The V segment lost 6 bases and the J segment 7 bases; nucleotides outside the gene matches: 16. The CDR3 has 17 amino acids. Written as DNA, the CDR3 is TGTGCCAGCAGCCCATTAACCGGGACTAGCATGCGGAATGAGCAGTTCTTC. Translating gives CASSPLTGTSMRNEQFF.

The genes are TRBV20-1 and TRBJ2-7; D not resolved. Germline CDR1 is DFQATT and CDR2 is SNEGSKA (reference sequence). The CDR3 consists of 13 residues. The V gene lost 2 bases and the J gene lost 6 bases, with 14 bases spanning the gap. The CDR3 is CSARLIDPSEQYF. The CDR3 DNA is TGCAGTGCTAGACTCATAGACCCCTCCGAGCAGTACTTC.

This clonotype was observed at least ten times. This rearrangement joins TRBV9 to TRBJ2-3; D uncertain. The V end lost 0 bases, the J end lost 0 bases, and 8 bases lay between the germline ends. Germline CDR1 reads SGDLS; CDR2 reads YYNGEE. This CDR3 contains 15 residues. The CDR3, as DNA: TGTGCCAGCAGCGTAGATGGGTTAAGCACAGATACGCAGTATTTT. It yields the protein CASSVDGLSTDTQYF.

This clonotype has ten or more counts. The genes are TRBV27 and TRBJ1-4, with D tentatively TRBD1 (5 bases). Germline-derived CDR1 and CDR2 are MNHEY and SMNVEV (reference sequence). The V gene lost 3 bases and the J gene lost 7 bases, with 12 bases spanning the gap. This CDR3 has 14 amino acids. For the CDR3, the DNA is TGTGCCAGCAGTTTTATGGGGGGTTCTGAAAAACTGTTTTTT. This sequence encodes CASSFMGGSEKLFF. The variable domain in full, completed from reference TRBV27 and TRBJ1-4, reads EAQVTQNPRYLITVTGKKLTVTCSQNMNHEYMSWYRQDPGLGLRQIYYSMNVEVTDKGDVPEGYKVSRKEKRNFPLILESPSPNQTSLYFCASSFMGGSEKLFFGSGTQLSVL.

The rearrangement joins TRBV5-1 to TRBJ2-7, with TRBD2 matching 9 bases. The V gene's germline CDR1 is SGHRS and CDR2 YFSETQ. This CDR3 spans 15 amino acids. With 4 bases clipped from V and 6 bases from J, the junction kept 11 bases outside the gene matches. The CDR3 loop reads CASSTGTSQTSEQYF. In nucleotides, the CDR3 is TGCGCCAGCAGCACAGGGACTAGCCAGACCTCCGAGCAGTACTTC.

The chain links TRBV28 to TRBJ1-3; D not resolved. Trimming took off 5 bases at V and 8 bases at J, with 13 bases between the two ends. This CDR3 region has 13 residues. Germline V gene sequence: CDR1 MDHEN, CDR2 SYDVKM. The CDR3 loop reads CASSLRRSDTIYF. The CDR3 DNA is TGTGCCAGCAGTCTAAGACGTAGCGACACCATATATTTT.

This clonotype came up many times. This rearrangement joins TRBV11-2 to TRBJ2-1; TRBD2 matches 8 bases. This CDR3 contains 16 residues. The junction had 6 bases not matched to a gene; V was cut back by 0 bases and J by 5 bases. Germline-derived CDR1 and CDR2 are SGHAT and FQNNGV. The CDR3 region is CASSLDTELADNEQFF. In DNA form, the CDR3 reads TGTGCCAGCAGCTTAGACACGGAACTAGCGGACAATGAGCAGTTCTTC.

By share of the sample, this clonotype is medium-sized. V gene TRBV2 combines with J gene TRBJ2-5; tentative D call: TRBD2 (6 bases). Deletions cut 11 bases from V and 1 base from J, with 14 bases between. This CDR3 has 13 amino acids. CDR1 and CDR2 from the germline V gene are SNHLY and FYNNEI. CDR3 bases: TGTGCCGGTCGGAAGACTAGCCAAGAGACCCAGTACTTC. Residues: CAGRKTSQETQYF.

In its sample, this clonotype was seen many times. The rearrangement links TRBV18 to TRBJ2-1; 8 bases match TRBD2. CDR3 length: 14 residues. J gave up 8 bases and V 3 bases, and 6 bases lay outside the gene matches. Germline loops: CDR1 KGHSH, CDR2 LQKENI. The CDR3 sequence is CASSPPGGYDEQFF. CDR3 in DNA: TGTGCCAGCTCACCCCCGGGGGGGTATGATGAGCAGTTCTTC.

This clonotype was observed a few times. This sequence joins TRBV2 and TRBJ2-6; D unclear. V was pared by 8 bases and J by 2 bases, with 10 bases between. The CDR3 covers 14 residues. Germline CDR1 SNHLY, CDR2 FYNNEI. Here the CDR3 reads CASSLLTGANVLTF. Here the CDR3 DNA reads TGTGCCAGCTCCCTGCTGACTGGGGCCAACGTCCTGACTTTC.